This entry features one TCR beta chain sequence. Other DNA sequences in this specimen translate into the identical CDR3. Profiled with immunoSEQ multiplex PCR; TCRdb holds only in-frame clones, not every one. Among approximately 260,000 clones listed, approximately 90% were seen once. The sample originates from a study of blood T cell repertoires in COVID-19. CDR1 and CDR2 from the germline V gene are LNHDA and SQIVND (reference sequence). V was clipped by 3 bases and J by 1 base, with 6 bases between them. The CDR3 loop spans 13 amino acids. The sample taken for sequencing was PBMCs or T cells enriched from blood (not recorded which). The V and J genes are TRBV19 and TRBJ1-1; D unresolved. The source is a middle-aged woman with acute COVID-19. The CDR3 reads CASSIQANTEAFF. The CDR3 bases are TGTGCCAGTAGTATCCAGGCGAACACTGAAGCTTTCTTT.